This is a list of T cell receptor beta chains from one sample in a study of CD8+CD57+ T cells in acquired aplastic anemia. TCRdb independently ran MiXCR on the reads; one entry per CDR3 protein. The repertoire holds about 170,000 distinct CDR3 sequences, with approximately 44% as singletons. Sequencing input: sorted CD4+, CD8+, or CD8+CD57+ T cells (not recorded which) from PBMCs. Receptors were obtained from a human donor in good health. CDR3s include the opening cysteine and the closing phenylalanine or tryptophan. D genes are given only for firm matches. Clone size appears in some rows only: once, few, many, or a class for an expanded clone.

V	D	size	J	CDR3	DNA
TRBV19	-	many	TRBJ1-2	CASSARTGALRGLTF	TGTGCCAGTAGTGCCCGAACAGGCGCTCTACGAGGTCTCACCTTC
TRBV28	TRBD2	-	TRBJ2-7	CASSFSGRGVEQYF	TGTGCCAGCAGTTTTAGCGGGAGGGGAGTCGAGCAGTACTTC
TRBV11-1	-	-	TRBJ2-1	CASSFEGLHDEQFF	TGTGCCAGCAGCTTCGAGGGCCTCCACGATGAGCAGTTCTTC
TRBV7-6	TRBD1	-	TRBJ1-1	CASSLVRHDRVGTEAFF	TGTGCCAGCAGCTTAGTCCGACATGACAGGGTAGGCACTGAAGCTTTCTTT
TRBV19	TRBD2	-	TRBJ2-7	CASSIRLREGLIYEQYF	TGTGCCAGTAGTATCCGCTTACGGGAGGGCCTAATTTACGAGCAGTACTTC
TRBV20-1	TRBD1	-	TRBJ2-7	CSARDLRQGFHEQYF	TGCAGTGCTAGAGATCTGAGACAGGGGTTCCACGAGCAGTACTTC
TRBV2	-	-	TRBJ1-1	CASSYREVTEAFF	TGTGCCAGCAGTTACAGGGAGGTCACTGAAGCTTTCTTT
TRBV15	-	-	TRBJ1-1	CATSRDLGGAEAFF	TGTGCCACCAGCAGAGATCTGGGGGGGGCTGAAGCTTTCTTT
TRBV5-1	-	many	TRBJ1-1	CASSLGLMNTEAFF	TGCGCCAGCAGCTTGGGTCTCATGAACACTGAAGCTTTCTTT
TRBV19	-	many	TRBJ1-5	CASSGQTRTAQHF	TGTGCCAGTAGTGGACAGACCAGAACGGCCCAGCATTTT